The 17 T cell receptor beta chains below were found in one sample sequenced in a study of shared clonotypes between healthy human individuals. The assay was immunoSEQ multiplex PCR, and TCRdb's table has in-frame clones only and misses some. The repertoire holds fewer than 1.8 million clones, approximately 98.5% seen once, with approximately 0.4% in the top ten. The sample consisted of naive CD4+ T cells sorted from blood. Stated subset: CD45RA+ positively selected. The origin of the receptors is a young man in good health.

This clone was recorded once. The chain has TRBV6-5 and TRBJ1-3; no clear D gene. CDR3 length: 14 amino acids. The germline V and J ends were trimmed by 5 bases and 0 bases, with 8 bases remaining between them. Germline V CDR1 and CDR2: MNHEY, SVGAGI. CDR3 loop: CASSAHGSGNTIYF. The CDR3 region has the DNA TGTGCCAGCAGTGCCCACGGCTCTGGAAACACCATATATTTT.

V gene TRBV30 combines with J gene TRBJ1-1; tentative D call: TRBD1 (6 bases). CDR1 is GTSNPN, CDR2 SVGIG, per germline (reference sequence). CDR3 length equals 15 residues. The V end lost 3 bases, the J end lost 1 base, and 15 bases lay between the germline ends. The CDR3 loop is CAWSIGGTPNTEAFF. In DNA, the CDR3 is TGTGCCTGGAGCATTGGTGGGACACCGAACACTGAAGCTTTCTTT.

Notes on this clone: The same CDR3 can be traced to other DNA sequences in this sample. The J gene is TRBJ1-1, the V gene TRBV7-9, with a possible D match to TRBD1 (6 bases). The germline V and J ends were trimmed by 6 bases and 1 base, with 9 bases remaining between them. This CDR3 is built from 13 residues. Germline CDR1 and CDR2: SEHNR and FQNEAQ (reference sequence). CDR3 in amino acids: CASSLGQNTEAFF. The CDR3, as DNA: TGTGCCAGCAGTTTGGGACAGAACACTGAAGCTTTCTTT.

The chain is built from TRBV30 and TRBJ2-2; D gene ambiguous. With 3 bases removed from V and 4 bases from J, the gap between germline ends came to 27 bases. Germline CDR1 is GTSNPN and CDR2 is SVGIG (reference sequence). CDR3 length equals 19 residues. DNA of the CDR3: TGTGCCTGGAGCTCCTCCTTTGTAGACCCTGTGGTTTTCACCGGGGAGCTGTTTTTT. Encoded protein: CAWSSSFVDPVVFTGELFF.

This clone is a singleton in its sample. V and J are TRBV29-1 and TRBJ2-7; 8 bases fit TRBD1. Germline CDR1 is SQVTM and CDR2 is ANQGSEA. The CDR3 covers 12 residues. V dropped 5 bases and J dropped 4; count of bases not matched to a gene: 4. The CDR3 DNA follows: TGCAGCGTTCAGACAGGGGTGTACGAGCAGTACTTC. This encodes CSVQTGVYEQYF.

The genes are TRBV2 and TRBJ2-7, with 10 positions matching TRBD1. The CDR3 has 13 residues. V was pared by 6 bases and J by 2 bases, with 1 base of the junction left unmatched. Germline values: CDR1 SNHLY, CDR2 FYNNEI. Here the CDR3 reads CASRGQGPYEQYF. CDR3 coding DNA: TGTGCCAGCAGGGGACAGGGGCCCTACGAGCAGTACTTC.

This chain joins TRBV19 and TRBJ2-1; 7 positions match TRBD1. This CDR3 spans 15 amino acids. Looked up from germline, CDR1 is LNHDA and CDR2 is SQIVND (reference sequence). V lost 7 bases, J lost 3 bases, and 9 bases stayed unmatched. The CDR3 is CASKSLAGGYNEQFF. CDR3 nucleotide sequence: TGTGCCAGTAAGTCTCTGGCAGGGGGCTACAATGAGCAGTTCTTC.

The chain is built from TRBV5-4 and TRBJ2-2, with 9 bases fitting TRBD1. CDR3 length equals 17 residues. Trimming at V came to 0 bases and at J to 4 bases, leaving 7 bases not matched to a gene. Germline lookup yields CDR1 SGHNT and CDR2 YYREEE (reference sequence). This CDR3 reads CASSLAGGTGFTGELFF. CDR3 nucleotide sequence: TGTGCCAGCAGCTTGGCCGGGGGGACAGGGTTCACCGGGGAGCTGTTTTTT. Complete variable domain (other parts from reference TRBV5-4 and TRBJ2-2): ETGVTQSPTHLIKTRGQQVTLRCSSQSGHNTVSWYQQALGQGPQFIFQYYREEENGRGNFPPRFSGLQFPNYSSELNVNALELDDSALYLCASSLAGGTGFTGELFFGEGSRLTVL.

Of note for this clone: The same CDR3 can be traced to other DNA sequences in this sample. Written as DNA, the CDR3 is TGTGCCAGCAGCTTAGAGCGCTCCTCCTACAATGAGCAGTTCTTC. Protein sequence: CASSLERSSYNEQFF. The gene calls are TRBV7-2 and TRBJ2-1; D remains ambiguous. CDR3 length: 15 amino acids. The germline CDR1 and CDR2 sequences are SGHTA and FQGNSA. V lost 1 base and J 0 bases, leaving 7 bases between the germline ends. The variable domain in full, completed from reference TRBV7-2 and TRBJ2-1, reads GAGVSQSPSNKVTEKGKDVELRCDPISGHTALYWYRQSLGQGLEFLIYFQGNSAPDKSGLPSDRFSAERTGGSVSTLTIQRTQQEDSAVYLCASSLERSSYNEQFFGPGTRLTVL.

This sequence joins TRBV15 and TRBJ2-1, with D unclear. CDR3 length: 14 amino acids. V gave up 2 bases and J gave up 7 bases, with 12 bases separating them. Germline V gene data show CDR1 as LNHNV and CDR2 as YYDKDF (reference sequence). The CDR3 region is CATSRNGVGNEQFF. The CDR3 nucleotides are TGTGCCACCAGCAGAAATGGGGTAGGGAATGAGCAGTTCTTC.

This sequence joins TRBV5-4 and TRBJ2-7, with 9 bases identical to TRBD2. Germline assignment: CDR1 SGHNT and CDR2 YYREEE (reference sequence). The CDR3 is made up of 14 amino acids. The V segment lost 5 bases and the J segment 3 bases; nucleotides outside the gene matches: 6. In nucleotides, the CDR3 is TGTGCCAGCAGTATAGCTAGCGGGAACTACGAGCAGTACTTC. Amino acids: CASSIASGNYEQYF.

The J gene is TRBJ2-7, the V gene TRBV28; D call uncertain. Germline V lookup: CDR1 MDHEN, CDR2 SYDVKM. The CDR3 contains 13 residues. Trimming took off 3 bases at V and 2 bases at J, with 8 bases between the two ends. CDR3 in amino acids: CASSLADTYEQYF. CDR3 nucleotides: TGTGCCAGCAGTTTGGCTGATACCTACGAGCAGTACTTC.

The gene calls are TRBV2 and TRBJ1-1; no definite D call. The CDR3 spans 13 residues. Germline values: CDR1 SNHLY, CDR2 FYNNEI. V was trimmed by 2 bases and J by 0 bases, leaving 4 bases between them. The CDR3 DNA reads TGTGCCAGCAGTGAACCCCTGAACACTGAAGCTTTCTTT. Its protein is CASSEPLNTEAFF.

This chain connects TRBV28 to TRBJ2-2; D not resolved. V lost 3 bases and J 0 bases, leaving 11 bases between the germline ends. Germline CDR1 is MDHEN and CDR2 is SYDVKM. The CDR3 covers 16 residues. The CDR3 here is CASSFRWSTNTGELFF. The CDR3 bases are TGTGCCAGCAGTTTCCGGTGGAGTACGAACACCGGGGAGCTGTTTTTT. Together with reference TRBV28 and TRBJ2-2, the CDR3 gives the full variable domain: DVKVTQSSRYLVKRTGEKVFLECVQDMDHENMFWYRQDPGLGLRLIYFSYDVKMKEKGDIPEGYSVSREKKERFSLILESASTNQTSMYLCASSFRWSTNTGELFFGEGSRLTVL.

The chain is built from TRBV4-1 and TRBJ2-7; perhaps TRBD1 as D (6 bases). Germline values: CDR1 MGHRA, CDR2 YSYEKL. V was cut by 1 base and J by 2 bases, with 15 bases left in between. CDR3 length equals 16 residues. The CDR3 nucleotides are TGCGCCAGCAGCCAAGTCGTCAGGGGACCTACCTACGAGCAGTACTTC. It specifies CASSQVVRGPTYEQYF.

The V and J genes are TRBV7-6 and TRBJ1-2, with D unresolved. Germline V gene sequence: CDR1 SGHVS, CDR2 FNYEAQ. CDR3 length: 14 residues. Trimming stripped 1 base from V and 1 base from J, with 7 bases between. As DNA, the CDR3 is TGTGCCAGCAGCTTAGATCTTAGTAACTATGGCTACACCTTC. Amino acid sequence: CASSLDLSNYGYTF.

The J gene is TRBJ2-5, the V gene TRBV7-3; 10 bases map to TRBD2. The CDR3 consists of 14 residues. The germline gives CDR1 SGHTA, CDR2 FQGTGA. The J segment lost 5 bases and the V segment lost 7 bases, leaving 7 bases of the junction unmatched. The DNA for the CDR3 is TGTGCCAGCATAATAGCGGGAGGCCGGGAGACCCAGTACTTC. Protein: CASIIAGGRETQYF.